The sequence of this T cell receptor (beta chain) was determined in a study of T cells in Graves' hyperthyroidism and ophthalmopathy. RNA transcripts gave rise to amplified TCR beta CDR3 regions. The TCR CDR3 first-round RT-PCR relied on the HTBI primer set. MiXCR, applied by TCRdb to the multiplex PCR reads, yields one record per CDR3 protein. Here the sample spans around 620,000 distinct CDR3 sequences, 13% to 15% being singletons. This clonotype was recorded many times. Germline V gene lookup returns CDR1 DFQATT and CDR2 SNEGSKA (reference sequence). This CDR3 region has 14 residues. V was cut by 6 bases and J by 1 base, with 16 bases left in between.

The genes are TRBV20-1 and TRBJ2-7, with D maybe TRBD2 (6 bases). The sequenced sample was blood. This sequence originates from a woman aged 18-29 years with Graves' ophthalmopathy. CDR3 residues: CSAPLLSGSYEQYF. In DNA, the CDR3 is TGCAGTGCCCCTCTCCTTAGCGGTTCCTACGAGCAGTACTTC.